The rows below give T cell receptor beta chains drawn from one sample of a study of T cell responses to AZD1222 COVID-19 vaccine. Profiled with immunoSEQ multiplex PCR; TCRdb holds only in-frame clones, not every one. The sample comprises under 150,000 clones, roughly 87% of which are singletons, and around 2.5% rests with the top ten. Source: peripheral blood, taken 28 days after the second AZD1222 dose. The receptors were gathered from an adult who received the AZD1222 COVID-19 vaccine. CDR3s include the opening cysteine and the closing phenylalanine or tryptophan. Fields, in order: CDR3 DNA, CDR3 protein, J gene, clone size, V gene, D gene. The D gene is left open where the match is weak. Clone size, where shown, is once, few, many, or a class for clones that have expanded.

TGCGCCAGCACTCGGGACGAAGGGAGGTATGGCTACACCTTC CASTRDEGRYGYTF TRBJ1-2 once TRBV5-1 .
TGTGCCACCAGCAGGTTAGACAGGGCCAACACTGAAGCTTTCTTT CATSRLDRANTEAFF TRBJ1-1 . TRBV15 TRBD1
TGCAGTGCTAGGACCGGGACATTAGCTTTCTTT CSARTGTLAFF TRBJ1-1 few TRBV20-1 .
TGTGCCAGCAGTTCTGGGGGGGCGGGTCAGCCCCAGCATTTT CASSSGGAGQPQHF TRBJ1-5 few TRBV27 .
TGCGCCAGCAGCTTGGGGGGTGTTTCAGAGACCCAGTACTTC CASSLGGVSETQYF TRBJ2-5 . TRBV5-1 .
TGCAGTGCTAGTTCGGGCTTCGAAGGCGCCTACGAGCAGTACTTC CSASSGFEGAYEQYF TRBJ2-7 . TRBV20-1 .
TGTGCCAGTAGTCTTGGGACAGGGCTGTGGACGGGAAACACTGAAGCTTTCTTT CASSLGTGLWTGNTEAFF TRBJ1-1 . TRBV19 TRBD1
TGTGCCAGTAGCCGGATATCACGAGGCAATCAGCCCCAGCATTTT CASSRISRGNQPQHF TRBJ1-5 . TRBV19 .
TGTGCCAGTAGAGCGGCGGGGGACCCTTCGGGCACTGAAGCTTTCTTT CASRAAGDPSGTEAFF TRBJ1-1 . TRBV19 .
TGTGCCAGCAGTTACCCCTCAGGGGCCAGAACCGGGGAGCTGTTTTTT CASSYPSGARTGELFF TRBJ2-2 . TRBV6-6 .
TGTGCCAGCAGCTCACCCTCGGGACAGCTAAAAGGACCTGGGGAGACCCAGTACTTC CASSSPSGQLKGPGETQYF TRBJ2-5 . TRBV7-6 TRBD1
TGTGCCAGTAGTATCGCCGGGAGCGATTTTTCACCCCTCCACTTT CASSIAGSDFSPLHF TRBJ1-6 . TRBV19 .
TGTGCCAGCAGCTTCTCATCCTCCTACGAGCAGTACTTC CASSFSSSYEQYF TRBJ2-7 few TRBV7-2 .
TGTGCCAGCAGCCAATCGGCCCAGGGGTTTGAGCAGTTCTTC CASSQSAQGFEQFF TRBJ2-1 . TRBV3-1/TRBV3-2 .
TGTGCCAGCTCCAGAGGGCCGTCAGGCTACACCTTC CASSRGPSGYTF TRBJ1-2 few TRBV12-3/TRBV12-4 .
TGCGCCAGCAGCTTTGGACAGGGGGGCTTCCCCATATATTTT CASSFGQGGFPIYF TRBJ1-3 once TRBV5-1 TRBD1
TGTGCCAGCAGTTGGCACACCGGGGAGCTGTTTTTT CASSWHTGELFF TRBJ2-2 few TRBV6-2/TRBV6-3 .
TGTGCCAGCAGGAGGGATGATGAAAAACTGTTTTTT CASRRDDEKLFF TRBJ1-4 . TRBV6-5 .
TGTGCCAGCAGCTTCGCAGGGGGCCGGTTCGAAGCTTTCTTT CASSFAGGRFEAFF TRBJ1-1 . TRBV7-2 TRBD1
TGTGCCAGCAGTTATCAACCGGGGGGCGGCAATCAGCCCCAGCATTTT CASSYQPGGGNQPQHF TRBJ1-5 . TRBV6-5 .
TGTGCCAGCAGCTTCGGGACGGAAACCTACGAGCAGTACTTC CASSFGTETYEQYF TRBJ2-7 . TRBV5-4 .
TGTGCCAGCAGCCAAGATGGGACTAGCGGGTTGCCGTACCAAGAGACCCAGTACTTC CASSQDGTSGLPYQETQYF TRBJ2-5 . TRBV3-1/TRBV3-2 TRBD2
TGTGCCAGTAGTGGTGAGACCGGGGAGCTGTTTTTT CASSGETGELFF TRBJ2-2 . TRBV19 .